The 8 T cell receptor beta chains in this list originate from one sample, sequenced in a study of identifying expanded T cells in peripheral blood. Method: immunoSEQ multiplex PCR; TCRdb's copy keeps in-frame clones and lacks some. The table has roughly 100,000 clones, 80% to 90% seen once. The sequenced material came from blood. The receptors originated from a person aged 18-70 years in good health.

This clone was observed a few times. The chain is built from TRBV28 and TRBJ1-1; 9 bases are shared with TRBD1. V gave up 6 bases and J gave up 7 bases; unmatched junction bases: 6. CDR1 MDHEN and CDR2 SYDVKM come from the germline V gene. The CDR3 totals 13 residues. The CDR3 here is CASRSRTGDEAFF. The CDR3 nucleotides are TGTGCCAGCAGGTCCCGGACAGGGGATGAAGCTTTCTTT.

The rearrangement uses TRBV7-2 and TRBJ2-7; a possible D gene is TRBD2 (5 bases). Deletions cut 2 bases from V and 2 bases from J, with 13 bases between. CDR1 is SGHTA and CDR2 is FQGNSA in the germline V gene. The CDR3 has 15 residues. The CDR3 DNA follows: TGTGCCAGCAGCTTAAGTGGGAGTTCCCCCTACGAGCAGTACTTC. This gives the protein CASSLSGSSPYEQYF.

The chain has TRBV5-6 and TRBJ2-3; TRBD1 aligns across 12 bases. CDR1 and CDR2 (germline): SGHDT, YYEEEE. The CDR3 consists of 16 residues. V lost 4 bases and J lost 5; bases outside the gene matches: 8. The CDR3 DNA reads TGTGCCAGCAGCCGGTTGGGACAGGGGGCCGGAGATACGCAGTATTTT. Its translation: CASSRLGQGAGDTQYF.

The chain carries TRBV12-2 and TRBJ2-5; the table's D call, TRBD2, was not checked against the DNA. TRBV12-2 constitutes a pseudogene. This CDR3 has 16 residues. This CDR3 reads CASRFRDLAIWETQYF. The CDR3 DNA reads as TGTGCAAGTCGCTTCCGTGATCTAGCGATCTGGGAGACCCAGTACTTC.

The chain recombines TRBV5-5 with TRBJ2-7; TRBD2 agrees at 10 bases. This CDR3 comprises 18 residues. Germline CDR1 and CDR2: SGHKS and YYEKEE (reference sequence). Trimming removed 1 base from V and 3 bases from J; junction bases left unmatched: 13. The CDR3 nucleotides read TGTGCCAGCAGCTTGAGAATCTTAGCGGGGGGAATCAACTACGAGCAGTACTTC. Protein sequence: CASSLRILAGGINYEQYF.

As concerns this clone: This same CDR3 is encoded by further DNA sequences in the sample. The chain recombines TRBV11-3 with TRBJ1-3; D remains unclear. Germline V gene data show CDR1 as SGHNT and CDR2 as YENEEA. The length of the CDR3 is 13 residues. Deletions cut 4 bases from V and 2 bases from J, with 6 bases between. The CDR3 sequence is CASSSLPGNTIYF. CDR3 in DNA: TGTGCCAGCAGCTCCCTTCCTGGAAACACCATATATTTT.

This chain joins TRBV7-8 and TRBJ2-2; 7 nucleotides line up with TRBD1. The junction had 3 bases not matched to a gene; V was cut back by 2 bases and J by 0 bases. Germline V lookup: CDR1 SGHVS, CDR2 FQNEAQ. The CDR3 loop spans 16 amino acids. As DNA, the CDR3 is TGTGCCAGCAGCTTACAGGGGGTACCGAACACCGGGGAGCTGTTTTTT. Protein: CASSLQGVPNTGELFF.

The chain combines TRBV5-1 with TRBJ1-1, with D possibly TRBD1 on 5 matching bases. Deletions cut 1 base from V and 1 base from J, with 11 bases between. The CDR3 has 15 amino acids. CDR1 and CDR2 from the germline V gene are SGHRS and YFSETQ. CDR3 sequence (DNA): TGCGCCAGCAGCTTGAGCCAGGGATCGAACACTGAAGCTTTCTTT. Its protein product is CASSLSQGSNTEAFF.